This T cell receptor beta chain was sequenced for a study of blood T cell repertoires in COVID-19. Across the whole study: The United States, Italy and Spain provided the acute and convalescent COVID-19 samples. T cells, B-cell-depleted T cells, or PBMCs supplied cDNA or gDNA.

Germline CDR1 is MNHEY and CDR2 is SVGAGI. The V and J ends lost 0 bases and 3 bases, in that order; junction bases with no gene match: 4. The CDR3 is made up of 15 amino acids. Per the study methods: For nucleated cells, counts were estimated from reference gene primer amplification. Sequencing was performed with immunoSEQ multiplex PCR; in TCRdb, only in-frame clones are kept and a portion is missing. V, J and clone size derive from that table, while D and trimming were established from the DNA sequence. This sample yields roughly 58,000 clones, of which approximately 75% are seen a single time; about 30% belongs to the top ten.

Sequencing was done on a sample of peripheral blood. The V and J genes are TRBV6-5 and TRBJ2-5, with 7 nucleotides matching TRBD2. The sequence came from a man aged 60 to 69 with COVID-19, enrolled during active disease. As DNA, the CDR3 is TGTGCCAGCAGTTACTCAAGGGGAGGGGAAGAGACCCAGTACTTC. This gives the protein CASSYSRGGEETQYF.